A selection of T cell receptor beta chains follows, all from one sample in a study of T cell clones after liver transplantation. Here immunoSEQ multiplex PCR was the method, and the copy in TCRdb shows in-frame clones only, minus some. The data show over 50,000 clones, roughly 83% seen once. The material was CD4+ T cells from blood, obtained before liver transplant. These TCRs come from a human donor who received a liver transplant. Both conserved end residues are part of each CDR3. The D gene is left open where the match is weak. Some rows mark clone size as missing; the rest say once, few, many or name a class of expanded clone.

d_gene	abundance	v_gene	j_gene	len	CDR3nt	CDR3aa
TRBD1	once	TRBV4-3	TRBJ1-5	13	TGCGCCAGCAGCCGAGAAGGGGGCCAGCCCCAGCATTTT	CASSREGGQPQHF
-	-	TRBV7-2	TRBJ2-5	15	TGTGCCAGCAGCTTAGGTGGAGGGGGCCGGGAGACCCAGTACTTC	CASSLGGGGRETQYF
-	-	TRBV4-2	TRBJ2-7	14	TGTGCCAGCAGCCCCGCCGGGGGCAGGAACGAGCAGTACTTC	CASSPAGGRNEQYF
TRBD1	-	TRBV19	TRBJ2-2	15	TGTGCCAGTAGTATCAGACAGGGGACCACCGGGGAGCTGTTTTTT	CASSIRQGTTGELFF
-	-	TRBV9	TRBJ1-3	16	TGTGCCAGCAGCACTACCACGACAGGCTCTGGAAACACCATATATTTT	CASSTTTTGSGNTIYF
-	-	TRBV7-2	TRBJ2-2	16	TGTGCCAGCAGCTTAAGGGCAGGAGTTAACACCGGGGAGCTGTTTTTT	CASSLRAGVNTGELFF
TRBD2	few	TRBV7-2	TRBJ2-1	17	TGTGCCAGCAGCTTAGGGCTAGCGGGGCGCTTGGGAGTTGAGCAGTTCTTC	CASSLGLAGRLGVEQFF
-	-	TRBV14	TRBJ1-6	14	TGTGCCAGCAGCCCCCGAGTTGGTGATTCACCCCTCCACTTT	CASSPRVGDSPLHF
TRBD1	-	TRBV2	TRBJ1-4	13	TGTGCCTCTTCCGGGACAGGGGTTGAAAAACTGTTTTTT	CASSGTGVEKLFF
-	-	TRBV9	TRBJ1-2	13	TGTGCCAGCAGCCCTCAACCCCTGGGGGGCTACACCTTC	CASSPQPLGGYTF
TRBD1	-	TRBV12-5	TRBJ2-2	15	TGTGCTAGTGGTTTGATGACAGGGGGCCCCGGGGAGCTGTTTTTT	CASGLMTGGPGELFF
-	-	TRBV14	TRBJ2-5	15	TGTGCCAGCAGCCGCCTGCCGCGAAGCACGGAGACCCAGTACTTC	CASSRLPRSTETQYF
-	-	TRBV19	TRBJ2-6	14	TGTGCCAGTAGTGAGACACCTGGGGCCAACGTCCTGACTTTC	CASSETPGANVLTF
TRBD1	-	TRBV6-5	TRBJ1-3	16	TGTGCCAGCAGTTACTTGACAGGGGGCGGTGGAAACACCATATATTTT	CASSYLTGGGGNTIYF
-	-	TRBV7-3	TRBJ2-7	14	TGTGCCAGCAGCTTAACGTCCCAGGCCCACGAGCAGTACTTC	CASSLTSQAHEQYF
TRBD2	-	TRBV9	TRBJ2-3	17	TGTGCCAGCAGCCCCCGGGGGGTAGCGGGGAGCACAGATACGCAGTATTTT	CASSPRGVAGSTDTQYF
-	-	TRBV19	TRBJ1-1	13	TGTGCCAGCCTGTCGTTAGGGGGTACTGAAGCTTTCTTT	CASLSLGGTEAFF
-	once	TRBV2	TRBJ2-7	12	TGTGCCAGCAGCCCCGACCACGGCGAGCAGTACTTC	CASSPDHGEQYF
-	-	TRBV4-2	TRBJ1-4	18	TGTGCCAGCAGCCTCGGGGCCCTACAGGGTGCGACTAATGAAAAACTGTTTTTT	CASSLGALQGATNEKLFF
-	-	TRBV15	TRBJ1-1	14	TGTGCCACCAGCGTGGGAGGTGGGAACACTGAAGCTTTCTTT	CATSVGGGNTEAFF
TRBD2	-	TRBV5-1	TRBJ2-3	15	TGCGCCAGCAGCTTGGCTCTAGCGGACACAGATACGCAGTATTTT	CASSLALADTDTQYF
-	-	TRBV21-1	TRBJ2-2	16	TGTGCCAGCAGCAAAGTAGACCTAGCTGGGTCCGGGGAGCTGTTTTTT	CASSKVDLAGSGELFF
-	few	TRBV7-2	TRBJ1-5	13	TGTGCCAGCAGCTTAGGACCCCGACAGCCCCAGCATTTT	CASSLGPRQPQHF
TRBD2	-	TRBV7-2	TRBJ2-3	15	TGTGCCAGCAGCTCTGGACTAGGGGGCACAGATACGCAGTATTTT	CASSSGLGGTDTQYF
-	-	TRBV5-4	TRBJ2-1	16	TGTGCCAGCAGCACCGGGGGCCCGGGAATAAACAATGAGCAGTTCTTC	CASSTGGPGINNEQFF
-	few	TRBV5-4	TRBJ2-3	14	TGTGCCAGCAGCTCCAGGGTTAGCACAGATACGCAGTATTTT	CASSSRVSTDTQYF
-	-	TRBV19	TRBJ1-3	18	TGTGCCAGTAGTATAGACAGAACCGGGACTGCGTCTGGAAACACCATATATTTT	CASSIDRTGTASGNTIYF
TRBD2	-	TRBV7-2	TRBJ2-5	17	TGTGCCAGCAGCAGTCGGACTAGCGGGAGGAGAATAGAGACCCAGTACTTC	CASSSRTSGRRIETQYF
-	-	TRBV27	TRBJ2-7	14	TGTGCCAGCATCTTTTCAGGAAATTCCTACGAGCAGTACTTC	CASIFSGNSYEQYF
-	-	TRBV5-4	TRBJ2-1	13	TGTGCCAGCAGCCCTCCCCCCTACAATGAGCAGTTCTTC	CASSPPPYNEQFF
-	-	TRBV2	TRBJ2-5	14	TGTGCCAGCAGTGAATCAGGGACCCAAGAGACCCAGTACTTC	CASSESGTQETQYF
-	-	TRBV7-9	TRBJ1-3	15	TGTGCCAGCAGCCCTAAAACGAGAATTGGAAACACCATATATTTT	CASSPKTRIGNTIYF
TRBD2	-	TRBV29-1	TRBJ2-2	14	TGCAGCGTCACTAGCGGGAGGGGCACCGGGGAGCTGTTTTTT	CSVTSGRGTGELFF
-	-	TRBV11-3	TRBJ2-6	14	TGTGCCAGCAGCCTGCATCCTGGGGCCAACGTCCTGACTTTC	CASSLHPGANVLTF
-	-	TRBV5-3	TRBJ1-6	14	TGTGCCAGCAGCCCGGGGCTGTATAATTCACCCCTCCACTTT	CASSPGLYNSPLHF
TRBD2	-	TRBV2	TRBJ2-1	11	TGTGCCAGCGAGCGGGAGGGCCAGGAGTTCTTC	CASEREGQEFF
-	once	TRBV4-2	TRBJ2-3	14	TGTGCCAGCAGCCAAGAGGTGAACACAGATACGCAGTATTTT	CASSQEVNTDTQYF
-	-	TRBV7-2	TRBJ1-5	14	TGTGCCAGCAGCTTAGGTACCAGCAATCAGCCCCAGCATTTT	CASSLGTSNQPQHF
-	once	TRBV5-1	TRBJ2-7	12	TGCGCCAGCATGGCCGAATCCTACGAGCAGTACTTC	CASMAESYEQYF
TRBD1	-	TRBV6-1	TRBJ1-5	11	TGTGCCAGCAACAGGGACAGGGTAAAGCATTTT	CASNRDRVKHF
TRBD1	-	TRBV7-2	TRBJ2-1	15	TGTGCCAGCAGCTTAGCGGGCCGGACAGGGAAAGAGCAGTTCTTC	CASSLAGRTGKEQFF
-	-	TRBV10-3	TRBJ1-2	13	TGTGCCATCAGCCCAGGGTTGAGTTCAGGCTACACCTTC	CAISPGLSSGYTF
-	-	TRBV15	TRBJ2-3	15	TGTGCCACCAGCAAAGGAGGCGGAACCACAGATACGCAGTATTTT	CATSKGGGTTDTQYF
-	-	TRBV29-1	TRBJ2-7	12	TGCAGCGCTTACTCCTACTCCTACGAGCAGTACTTC	CSAYSYSYEQYF
TRBD1	-	TRBV14	TRBJ2-7	16	TGTGCCAGCAGCAAAGGGAGGGACAGGGGGAGAGACGAGCAGTACTTC	CASSKGRDRGRDEQYF
TRBD1	-	TRBV7-2	TRBJ2-7	16	TGTGCCAGCAGCCCCACCCCGGGACAGGGCTCCTACGAGCAGTACTTC	CASSPTPGQGSYEQYF
-	-	TRBV5-1	TRBJ2-2	15	TGCGCCAGCAGCTTGGCAGGAGCCGGCACCGGGGAGCTGTTTTTT	CASSLAGAGTGELFF
TRBD1	-	TRBV27	TRBJ2-5	16	TGTGCCAGCAGTCTCCGGCAGGGGGCAGTGATAGAGACCCAGTACTTC	CASSLRQGAVIETQYF
-	-	TRBV30	TRBJ2-5	11	TGTGCCTGGAGTGTGAAAGAGACCCAGTACTTC	CAWSVKETQYF
TRBD1	-	TRBV5-4	TRBJ1-3	15	TGTGCCAGCAGGGCGGGACAGGGGATTGGAAACACCATATATTTT	CASRAGQGIGNTIYF
TRBD2	-	TRBV4-2	TRBJ2-3	20	TGTGCCAGCAGCCAAGAAGGCCGTTGGGACGGGGGGGCCGGTACAGATACGCAGTATTTT	CASSQEGRWDGGAGTDTQYF
-	-	TRBV7-2	TRBJ1-1	14	TGTGCCAGCAGATTGTCCAGGGCCGGCACTGAAGCTTTCTTT	CASRLSRAGTEAFF
TRBD1	-	TRBV18	TRBJ2-1	13	TGTGCCAGCTCATCAGGACAGGGCAATGAGCAGTTCTTC	CASSSGQGNEQFF
-	-	TRBV7-2	TRBJ1-4	14	TGTGCCAGCAGCTCGCTTACGATGGATGAAAAACTGTTTTTT	CASSSLTMDEKLFF